Presented here are 20 T cell receptor beta chains from one specimen sequenced in a study of blood T cell repertoires in COVID-19. The assay was immunoSEQ multiplex PCR, and TCRdb's table has in-frame clones only and misses some. This table has 200,000 to 300,000 clones, over 65% appearing once. The sequencing input was peripheral blood. These receptors were obtained from a woman aged 80 or older with acute or convalescent COVID-19.

The CDR3, as DNA: TGTGCCAGCTTGAGAGAACAGGGCCTCGGGGAAGCTTTCTTT. Protein product: CASLREQGLGEAFF. The V and J genes are TRBV2 and TRBJ1-1, with D perhaps TRBD1 (6 bases). The CDR3 sequence is 14 residues long. In germline, CDR1 is SNHLY, CDR2 FYNNEI. V was trimmed by 8 bases and J by 8 bases, leaving 21 bases between them.

The V call is TRBV20-1, the J call TRBJ2-7, with D perhaps TRBD1 (5 bases). Germline V CDR1 and CDR2: DFQATT, SNEGSKA (reference sequence). The germline V and J ends were trimmed by 6 bases and 3 bases, with 9 bases remaining between them. This CDR3 contains 11 residues. CDR3 nucleotide sequence: TGCAGTGCCCACGACAGCTACGAGCAGTACTTC. Translation gives CSAHDSYEQYF.

This clone was counted only a few times. The rearrangement uses TRBV7-2 and TRBJ2-1; D not certain. Trimming removed 1 base from V and 10 bases from J, with 8 bases in between. Germline-derived CDR1 and CDR2 are SGHTA and FQGNSA. CDR3 size: 12 residues. CDR3 in DNA: TGTGCCAGCAGCTTAGTGGCGCGGGAGCAGTTCTTC. It is translated as CASSLVAREQFF.

This chain uses TRBV7-3 with TRBJ2-1; the D gene is possibly TRBD2 (6 bases). In germline, CDR1 is SGHTA, CDR2 FQGTGA. With 4 bases removed from V and 2 bases from J, the gap between germline ends came to 12 bases. The CDR3 spans 15 residues. The CDR3 reads CASSSGTGTYNEQFF. CDR3 coding DNA: TGTGCCAGCAGCTCCGGGACTGGTACCTACAATGAGCAGTTCTTC.

V usage is TRBV3-1 (or the pseudogene TRBV3-2) and J usage is TRBJ2-5; 9 positions match TRBD1. Germline V gene data show CDR1 as LGHDT and CDR2 as YNNKEL (reference sequence). The junction had 9 bases not matched to a gene; V was cut back by 5 bases and J by 5 bases. The CDR3 contains 15 residues. In DNA, the CDR3 is TGTGCCAGCAGCTTACAGGGGGCGGTTCTGGAGACCCAGTACTTC. This gives the protein CASSLQGAVLETQYF.

The sample holds one count of this clone. V and J are TRBV11-2 and TRBJ1-3; no clear D. Germline assignment: CDR1 SGHAT and CDR2 FQNNGV. V was trimmed by 5 bases and J by 5 bases, leaving 10 bases between them. This CDR3 is 13 amino acids long. CDR3 amino acids: CASSTGERNTIYF. The CDR3, as DNA: TGTGCCAGCAGCACGGGAGAAAGAAACACCATATATTTT.

This chain links TRBV11-2 with TRBJ1-4; D might be TRBD1 (5 bases). The length of the CDR3 is 15 residues. V was trimmed by 1 base and J by 3 bases, leaving 9 bases between them. The germline V gene has CDR1 SGHAT and CDR2 FQNNGV. CDR3 protein: CASSLVGGANEKLFF. For the CDR3, the DNA is TGTGCCAGCAGCTTAGTGGGGGGAGCTAATGAAAAACTGTTTTTT.

This clone was picked up a small number of times. The chain combines TRBV10-3 with TRBJ1-5; 11 bases map to TRBD1. Germline V gene lookup returns CDR1 ENHRY and CDR2 SYGVKD. V dropped 0 bases and J dropped 0; count of bases not matched to a gene: 4. The CDR3 runs to 18 residues. The CDR3 spells CAISESGGTGGSNQPQHF. The CDR3 nucleotides are TGTGCCATCAGTGAGTCTGGGGGGACAGGGGGTAGCAATCAGCCCCAGCATTTT.

This sequence joins TRBV10-3 and TRBJ2-5; D remains unclear. Looked up from germline, CDR1 is ENHRY and CDR2 is SYGVKD. This CDR3 comprises 14 residues. V lost 0 bases, J lost 2 bases, and 7 bases lay in between. The CDR3: CAISESSRQETQYF. As DNA, the CDR3 is TGTGCCATCAGTGAGTCGAGTAGACAAGAGACCCAGTACTTC.

The V gene is TRBV28, the J gene TRBJ1-5; 7 bases map to TRBD1. The CDR3 consists of 16 residues. Germline CDR1 and CDR2: MDHEN and SYDVKM. The trim removed 4 bases at V and 5 bases at J, leaving 11 bases unmatched. The CDR3 here is CASSSPTGVYYQPQHF. DNA of the CDR3: TGTGCCAGCAGTTCCCCTACAGGGGTTTATTATCAGCCCCAGCATTTT.

The J gene is TRBJ1-1, the V gene TRBV20-1, with 10 nucleotides matching TRBD1. This CDR3 spans 15 amino acids. The junction had 9 bases not matched to a gene; V was cut back by 3 bases and J by 5 bases. Germline CDR1 is DFQATT and CDR2 is SNEGSKA (reference sequence). In DNA, the CDR3 is TGCAGTGCTAGTAGGGGGACAGGGGAAGGTACTGAAGCTTTCTTT. Protein sequence: CSASRGTGEGTEAFF.

The J gene is TRBJ1-1, the V gene TRBV7-9, with a possible D match to TRBD1 (6 bases). V lost 6 bases, J lost 1 base, and 15 bases lay in between. Looked up from germline, CDR1 is SEHNR and CDR2 is FQNEAQ (reference sequence). The CDR3 has 15 amino acids. The CDR3 nucleotides read TGTGCCAGCAGATTTTTGACAGGAAAGAACACTGAAGCTTTCTTT. Translated: CASRFLTGKNTEAFF.

J is TRBJ2-1 and V is TRBV24-1, with 10 bases matching TRBD2. V shed 4 bases and J 8 bases; nucleotides not matched to a gene: 7. The CDR3 covers 15 residues. Per the germline V gene, CDR1 is KGHDR and CDR2 is SFDVKD. In DNA form, the CDR3 reads TGTGCCACCAGTGAAAGCGGGAGGGCTCTGGATGAGCAGTTCTTC. It translates to CATSESGRALDEQFF.

The chain has TRBV29-1 and TRBJ1-2; 11 bases line up with TRBD1. J gave up 7 bases and V 4 bases, and 2 bases lay outside the gene matches. This CDR3 has 12 residues. Looked up from germline, CDR1 is SQVTM and CDR2 is ANQGSEA. CDR3: CSVGGTGGGYTF. The CDR3 nucleotides read TGCAGCGTTGGGGGGACAGGGGGTGGCTACACCTTC.

There are a few counts of this clone. The CDR3 loop reads CASSEIAYPGNEQFF. CDR3 sequence (DNA): TGTGCCAGCAGTGAAATAGCCTACCCTGGAAATGAGCAGTTCTTC. This sequence joins TRBV6-1 and TRBJ2-1; D not certain. Germline-derived CDR1 and CDR2 are MNHNS and SASEGT. Trimming removed 2 bases from V and 7 bases from J, with 15 bases in between. CDR3 length equals 15 residues.

This chain links TRBV21-1 with TRBJ2-7; the listed D gene, TRBD2, was not tested against the DNA. TRBV21-1 is recorded as a pseudogene. This CDR3 has 12 amino acids. The CDR3 reads CATPLAAQEQYF. DNA for the CDR3: TGTGCCACCCCGCTAGCGGCCCAAGAGCAGTACTTC.

This chain uses TRBV24-1 with TRBJ2-2, with 7 bases fitting TRBD1. Per germline, CDR1 KGHDR and CDR2 SFDVKD. Trimming at V came to 5 bases and at J to 4 bases, leaving 0 bases not matched to a gene. The CDR3 length is 13 residues. The CDR3 nucleotides read TGTGCCACCAGTGGACAGGGCACCGGGGAGCTGTTTTTT. Translating gives CATSGQGTGELFF.

The gene calls are TRBV7-9 and TRBJ1-4; 7 bases agree with TRBD1. The V gene's germline CDR1 is SEHNR and CDR2 FQNEAQ (reference sequence). The V gene end was trimmed by 4 bases and the J gene end by 5 bases; junction bases not matched to a gene: 4. This CDR3 contains 14 residues. The CDR3 nucleotides read TGTGCCAGCAGCTCGGGACAGCAAAATGAAAAACTGTTTTTT. Translated: CASSSGQQNEKLFF.

This clone was found many times. This chain joins TRBV6-5 and TRBJ1-5; perhaps TRBD1 as D (6 bases). V lost 6 bases, J lost 2 bases, and 14 bases lay in between. The CDR3 is 15 residues long. The germline gives CDR1 MNHEY, CDR2 SVGAGI. The CDR3 protein is CASRVGGAGNQPQHF. CDR3 in DNA: TGTGCCAGCAGGGTAGGGGGAGCTGGCAATCAGCCCCAGCATTTT.

The chain recombines TRBV5-1 with TRBJ1-2, with D uncertain. V was cut by 3 bases and J by 4 bases, with 16 bases left in between. The CDR3 is 15 amino acids. Germline CDR1 and CDR2: SGHRS and YFSETQ. The CDR3 loop reads CASSSSLGRSYGYTF. The CDR3 DNA reads TGCGCCAGCAGCTCGAGTCTGGGTCGGAGCTATGGCTACACCTTC.